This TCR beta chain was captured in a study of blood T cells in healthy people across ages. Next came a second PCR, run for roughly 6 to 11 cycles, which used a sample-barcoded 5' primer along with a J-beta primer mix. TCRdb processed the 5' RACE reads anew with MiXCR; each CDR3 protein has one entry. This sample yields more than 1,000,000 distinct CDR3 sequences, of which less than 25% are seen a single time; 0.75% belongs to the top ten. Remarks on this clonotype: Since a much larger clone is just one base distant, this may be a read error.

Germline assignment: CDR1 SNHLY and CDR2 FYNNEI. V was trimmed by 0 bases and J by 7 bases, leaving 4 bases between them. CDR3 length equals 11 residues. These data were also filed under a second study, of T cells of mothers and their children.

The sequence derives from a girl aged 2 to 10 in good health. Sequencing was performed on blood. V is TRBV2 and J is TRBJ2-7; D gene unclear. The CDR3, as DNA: TGTGCCAGCAGTGAAGCGCGGGAGCAGTACTTC. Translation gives CASSEAREQYF.